This T cell receptor beta chain was found in a study of blood T cell repertoires in COVID-19 (dated by TCRdb to 2020 to 2021). The study in broad terms: Samples from collaborators originated in the United States, Italy and Spain and spanned both the acute and convalescent phases of COVID-19. HLA class I and class II types, where available, came from metadata supplied by the sample provider rather than from assay-based typing. Samples came from the ongoing ImmuneRACE study (first 160 participants) plus 1,254 subjects from 6 global collaborators. The repertoires were released in a freely available public database intended as a resource for research on the immune response to SARS-CoV-2. The material from the prospective study consisted of cDNA or gDNA derived from T cells, B-cell-depleted T cells, or PBMCs. The sample metadata nearly always contained a de-identified subject ID, COVID-19 status, age in years and sex. The dataset comprised deeply sampled blood TCRbeta repertoires from subjects exposed to, actively infected with, or recovered from COVID-19.

In the germline V gene (reference sequence), CDR1 corresponds to LNHDA and CDR2 to SQIVND. Trimmed from V: 7 bases; trimmed from J: 1 base; junction bases lacking a gene match: 9. Its CDR3 holds 16 amino acids, cysteine through phenylalanine. The CDR3 DNA has 48 bases and is translated from base 1. The paper as a whole reports these results and caveats: The amount of clinical and demographic metadata varied by source and participant and was provided uncurated.

TCRbeta CDR3 regions were amplified from genomic DNA using the immunoSEQ Assay, a bias-controlled multiplex PCR. On the study's bioinformatics: The number of nucleated cells in each sample was estimated by amplification of reference gene primers within the assay. Sequence reads were collapsed and filtered to measure the absolute abundance of every unique TCRbeta CDR3 rearrangement. For each sample, productive Simpson clonality was calculated as the square root of Simpson's diversity index across productive rearrangements. This immuneACCESS table, as held by TCRdb, lists in-frame sequences with V and J called but not all clones. Of the missing ones, under half trace to an unresolved V gene in checked studies; the others have no known cause. Clonal size and the V and J genes are those of that table, whereas D and trimming came from the DNA. A total of some 330,000 clones appear in this sample, around 83% of them only once. The ten largest clones capture 5.1% of the sample.

This clone was recorded only once. The antigen it binds to is not known. Base qualities are not provided; no much larger clone lies one nucleotide away. In the prospective study, participants were about 18 to 90 years old, resided in about two dozen geographic areas of the United States, and were enrolled through a virtual design. In the prospective study, cohorts were assigned on the basis of participant-reported clinical history obtained from a screening survey and a study questionnaire. Recovered participants in ImmuneRACE Cohort 3 were defined by two consecutive negative NP/OP PCR tests, clearance by a healthcare professional, or resolution of symptoms. In the prospective study, mobile phlebotomists collected whole blood, serum and a nasopharyngeal or oropharyngeal swab from each participant. Participants in the prospective study had the option to provide additional blood draws and questionnaires over a roughly 2-month period. Before DNA extraction, prospective study blood samples were shipped either frozen or at room temperature.

Here the chain combines TRBV19 and TRBJ1-5, with 8 middle bases fitting TRBD1. This sequence originates from a woman between 45 and 60 years old who had recovered from COVID-19. The source material was PBMCs or T cells enriched from blood (not recorded which). The CDR3: CASNTINRGSNQPQHF. The nucleotide sequence reads as follows: TGTGCCAGTAATACGATTAACAGGGGGAGCAATCAGCCCCAGCATTTT.